One and the same sample provided the 10 T cell receptor beta chains below, sequenced in a study of blood T cell repertoires in COVID-19. Sequenced by immunoSEQ multiplex PCR; TCRdb stores in-frame clones only, minus some. The table has about 200,000 clones, roughly 85% seen once. Material: PBMCs or T cells enriched from blood (not recorded which). These receptors all stem from a man in his forties who had recovered from COVID-19.

The chain couples TRBV3-1 (or the pseudogene TRBV3-2) to TRBJ2-1; no reliable D call. The CDR3 contains 11 residues. Germline CDR1 is LGHDT and CDR2 is YNNKEL (reference sequence). Deletions cut 7 bases from V and 6 bases from J, with 7 bases between. The CDR3 is CASTHSNEQFF. For the CDR3, the DNA is TGTGCCAGCACCCACAGCAATGAGCAGTTCTTC.

The chain uses TRBV28 and TRBJ2-7; D unresolved. The CDR3 covers 13 residues. V was shortened by 2 bases and J by 2 bases, with 7 bases between the two germline ends. Germline CDR1 and CDR2: MDHEN and SYDVKM. This CDR3 reads CASSLNSPYEQYF. In DNA, the CDR3 is TGTGCCAGCAGTTTAAACAGCCCCTACGAGCAGTACTTC. The whole variable domain, remainder taken from reference TRBV28 and TRBJ2-7, is DVKVTQSSRYLVKRTGEKVFLECVQDMDHENMFWYRQDPGLGLRLIYFSYDVKMKEKGDIPEGYSVSREKKERFSLILESASTNQTSMYLCASSLNSPYEQYFGPGTRLTVT.

The chain recombines TRBV6-1 with TRBJ2-1, with D possibly being TRBD1 (6 bases). The V gene lost 4 bases and the J gene lost 0 bases, with 13 bases spanning the gap. Germline V gives CDR1 MNHNS, CDR2 SASEGT. This CDR3 contains 16 residues. CDR3 sequence reads: CASSGQDRPSYNEQFF. The CDR3 bases are TGTGCCAGCAGTGGGCAGGACAGACCCTCCTACAATGAGCAGTTCTTC.

This chain connects TRBV30 to TRBJ1-6, with D possibly matching TRBD1 (5 bases). Germline CDR1 GTSNPN, CDR2 SVGIG (reference sequence). The ends were cut back, 3 bases at V and 9 bases at J, with 18 bases in the middle. The CDR3 spans 15 residues. CDR3 nucleotides: TGTGCCTGGAGGGGGGGGAGGGAGACGACTTCACCCCTCCACTTT. It yields the protein CAWRGGRETTSPLHF.

Only a few counts were recorded for this clone. The V call is TRBV19, the J call TRBJ2-7; 11 nucleotides line up with TRBD2. Germline V CDR1 and CDR2: LNHDA, SQIVND (reference sequence). The CDR3 is 17 residues long. Trimming at V came to 5 bases and at J to 4 bases, leaving 13 bases not matched to a gene. CDR3 nucleotides: TGTGCCAGTAGTCCCCGTGGGGTGGTAGCGGGAGGGTACGAGCAGTACTTC. Translated: CASSPRGVVAGGYEQYF. Full variable domain (rest looked up from reference TRBV19 and TRBJ2-7): DGGITQSPKYLFRKEGQNVTLSCEQNLNHDAMYWYRQDPGQGLRLIYYSQIVNDFQKGDIAEGYSVSREKKESFPLTVTSAQKNPTAFYLCASSPRGVVAGGYEQYFGPGTRLTVT.

The V and J genes are TRBV5-1 and TRBJ1-2; 10 bases line up with TRBD1. Looked up from germline, CDR1 is SGHRS and CDR2 is YFSETQ. The CDR3 runs to 15 residues. V dropped 4 bases and J dropped 6; count of bases not matched to a gene: 9. CDR3 amino acids: CASSDGDRGFHGYTF. The CDR3 DNA is TGCGCCAGCAGCGATGGGGACAGGGGATTTCATGGCTACACCTTC.

This chain joins TRBV7-9 and TRBJ2-1, with 9 bases identical to TRBD1. Losses at the gene ends were 5 bases for V and 9 bases for J; bases not matched to a gene: 17. The CDR3 runs to 17 residues. Germline CDR1 SEHNR, CDR2 FQNEAQ (reference sequence). The chain's CDR3 is CASSLQGAGKGAREQFF. As DNA, the CDR3 is TGTGCCAGCAGCCTACAGGGGGCGGGAAAGGGGGCCCGTGAGCAGTTCTTC.

The gene calls are TRBV3-1 (or the pseudogene TRBV3-2) and TRBJ2-7; 13 nucleotides match TRBD2. V shed 4 bases, J shed 4 bases, and the junction held 4 bases outside the gene matches. This CDR3 has 15 residues. Germline CDR1 is LGHDT and CDR2 is YNNKEL (reference sequence). As DNA, the CDR3 is TGTGCCAGCAGCCGGGGGACTAGCGGGATTTACGAGCAGTACTTC. This sequence encodes CASSRGTSGIYEQYF.

In this sample, this clone turned up once. This rearrangement joins TRBV5-6 to TRBJ2-2, with 10 bases identical to TRBD2. V shed 3 bases and J 5 bases; nucleotides not matched to a gene: 4. Germline CDR1 and CDR2: SGHDT and YYEEEE. The CDR3 is 15 residues long. CDR3 region: CASSWGSGRTGELFF. The CDR3 DNA is TGTGCCAGCAGCTGGGGTAGCGGGAGGACCGGGGAGCTGTTTTTT.

The CDR3 reads CASIYSGRASYNEQFF. The CDR3 nucleotides read TGCGCCAGCATATACAGCGGGCGGGCCTCCTACAATGAGCAGTTCTTC. The J gene is TRBJ2-1, the V gene TRBV10-1; tentatively, D is TRBD2 (6 bases). V lost 7 bases to trimming and J lost 0 bases, with 16 bases between them. In germline, CDR1 is WNHNN, CDR2 SYGVQD (reference sequence). The length of the CDR3 is 16 residues.